One sample yielded the 9 T cell receptor beta chains listed below, sequenced in a study of shared clonotypes between healthy human individuals. This table comes from immunoSEQ multiplex PCR, and its TCRdb copy is limited to in-frame clones, with some not included. This sample has around 550,000 clones, with 85% to 95% found just once. The naive CD8 fraction comprised CD45RO-negative cells positively selected for CCR7 and excluded terminally differentiated effector memory CD45RA+ cells. The specimen sequenced was naive CD8+ T cells sorted from blood. The receptor set was obtained from a woman in her twenties or thirties in good health.

This chain connects TRBV7-9 to TRBJ2-1; TRBD2 is a possible D gene (5 bases). V lost 3 bases and J 6 bases, leaving 15 bases between the germline ends. CDR3 length: 15 residues. The germline V gene has CDR1 SEHNR and CDR2 FQNEAQ (reference sequence). The CDR3 loop reads CASSFLPSLGNEQFF. The CDR3 DNA sequence: TGTGCCAGCAGCTTTTTGCCTAGCTTAGGCAATGAGCAGTTCTTC.

The chain couples TRBV7-9 to TRBJ1-4; D uncertain. Trimming left V 6 bases short and J 0 bases short, with 11 bases between. CDR3 size: 15 residues. CDR1 and CDR2 from the germline V gene are SEHNR and FQNEAQ (reference sequence). The CDR3 DNA reads as TGTGCCAGCAGTTCGTCGAGGTCAACTAATGAAAAACTGTTTTTT. This gives the protein CASSSSRSTNEKLFF.

This chain joins TRBV4-1 and TRBJ2-1; TRBD2 matches at 14 bases. With 4 bases clipped from V and 10 bases from J, the junction kept 6 bases outside the gene matches. The CDR3 consists of 15 residues. Germline V gives CDR1 MGHRA, CDR2 YSYEKL. The CDR3 loop is CASSLGTSGSGEQFF. CDR3 coding DNA: TGCGCCAGCAGCCTCGGGACTAGCGGGAGCGGGGAGCAGTTCTTC.

This chain uses TRBV28 with TRBJ2-7, with D possibly being TRBD1 or TRBD2 (5 bases each). CDR1 and CDR2 (germline): MDHEN, SYDVKM. V lost 3 bases to trimming and J lost 4 bases, with 13 bases between them. The CDR3 is 14 amino acids. The CDR3 protein is CASSFFGTVYEQYF. The CDR3 DNA sequence: TGTGCCAGCAGTTTCTTCGGGACCGTGTACGAGCAGTACTTC.

This rearrangement joins TRBV30 to TRBJ2-7, with no clear D. Germline CDR1 reads GTSNPN; CDR2 reads SVGIG (reference sequence). Trimming pared 0 bases from V and 1 base from J, leaving 13 bases between. CDR3 size: 15 residues. CDR3 in amino acids: CAWSVGNSPSYEQYF. CDR3 in DNA: TGTGCCTGGAGTGTAGGCAACTCACCATCCTACGAGCAGTACTTC.

The chain has TRBV7-3 and TRBJ2-1, with a weak D call TRBD1 (6 bases). V dropped 4 bases and J dropped 2 bases, with 9 bases sitting between them. Looked up from germline, CDR1 is SGHTA and CDR2 is FQGTGA. There are 14 residues in the CDR3. CDR3 in amino acids: CASSSDRPYNEQFF. The CDR3 region has the DNA TGTGCCAGCAGCTCCGACAGGCCCTACAATGAGCAGTTCTTC.

V gene TRBV29-1 combines with J gene TRBJ2-7; D may be TRBD1 or TRBD2 (5 bases each). CDR1 is SQVTM and CDR2 is ANQGSEA in the germline V gene. The CDR3 runs 13 residues. V lost 4 bases and J lost 7, with 17 bases in between. The CDR3 DNA sequence: TGCAGCGTTGTACGGGACGGCTCTTTGGAGCAGTACTTC. This translates into CSVVRDGSLEQYF.

This clone was detected once. The chain combines TRBV9 with TRBJ2-1; 9 bases are shared with TRBD2. Germline lookup yields CDR1 SGDLS and CDR2 YYNGEE. J was trimmed by 3 bases and V by 0 bases; bases with no gene match: 7. This CDR3 has 17 amino acids. CDR3 sequence: CASSVEVGSGSYNEQFF. CDR3 in DNA: TGTGCCAGCAGCGTAGAAGTTGGTAGCGGGAGCTACAATGAGCAGTTCTTC.

CDR3 nucleotide sequence: TGTGCCAGCAGTTCTGGACTAGCGGGAGATTACCCCGACAATGAGCAGTTCTTC. Amino acids: CASSSGLAGDYPDNEQFF. This chain uses TRBV7-9 with TRBJ2-1; TRBD2 matches at 13 bases. Germline trimming cut 6 bases from V and 5 bases from J; bases unmatched to any gene: 13. The CDR3 covers 18 residues. Germline CDR1 SEHNR, CDR2 FQNEAQ (reference sequence). Together with reference TRBV7-9 and TRBJ2-1, the CDR3 gives the full variable domain: DTGVSQNPRHKITKRGQNVTFRCDPISEHNRLYWYRQTLGQGPEFLTYFQNEAQLEKSRLLSDRFSAERPKGSFSTLEIQRTEQGDSAMYLCASSSGLAGDYPDNEQFFGPGTRLTVL.